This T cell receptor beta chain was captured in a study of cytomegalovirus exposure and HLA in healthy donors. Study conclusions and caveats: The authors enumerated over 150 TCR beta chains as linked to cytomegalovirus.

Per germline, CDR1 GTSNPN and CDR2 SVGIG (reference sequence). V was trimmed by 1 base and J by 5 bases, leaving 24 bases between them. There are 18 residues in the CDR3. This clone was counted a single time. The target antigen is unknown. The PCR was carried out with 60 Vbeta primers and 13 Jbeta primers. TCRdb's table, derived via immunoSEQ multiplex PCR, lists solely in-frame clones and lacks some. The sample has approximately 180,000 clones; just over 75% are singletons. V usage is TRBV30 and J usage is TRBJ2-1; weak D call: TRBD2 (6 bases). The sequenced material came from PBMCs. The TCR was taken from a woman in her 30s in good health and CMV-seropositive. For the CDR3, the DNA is TGTGCCTGGAGTGCAATTACCGTATCGGGACTGGAAAACAATGAGCAGTTCTTC. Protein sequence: CAWSAITVSGLENNEQFF. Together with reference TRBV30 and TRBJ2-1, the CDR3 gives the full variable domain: SQTIHQWPATLVQPVGSPLSLECTVEGTSNPNLYWYRQAAGRGLQLLFYSVGIGQISSEVPQNLSASRPQDRQFILSSKKLLLSDSGFYLCAWSAITVSGLENNEQFFGPGTRLTVL.